This T cell receptor beta chain comes out of a study of T cell repertoires in cytomegalovirus infection. Study at large: An indication of both CMV infection and matching HLA type came from public TCR beta signatures.

Trimming took 0 bases from V and 0 from J, leaving 12 bases between them. Germline assignment: CDR1 DFQATT and CDR2 SNEGSKA (reference sequence). This CDR3 is built from 16 residues. TCRdb reprocessed the reads with MiXCR, giving one entry per CDR3 protein. This table holds roughly 720,000 distinct CDR3 sequences, 35% to 40% found once. The origin of this receptor is a human donor in good health (CMV status not recorded). Some clones in this sample may be carry-over from other donors' samples. The sample was PBMCs. The J gene is TRBJ2-4, the V gene TRBV20-1, with a tentative D call TRBD2 (6 bases). Here the CDR3 DNA reads TGCAGTGCTAGAGATCGCCCGGGACTAGCCAAAAACATTCAGTACTTC. Translated: CSARDRPGLAKNIQYF.